These T cell receptor beta chains were read from a single sample in a study of T cell clonotyping in hematopoietic cell transplantation. Using immunoSEQ multiplex PCR, the repertoire was profiled, and TCRdb retains in-frame clones only, with some absent. The sample consists of about 7,000 clones, approximately 87% of them appearing once. Source: PBMCs, taken 100 days after allogeneic stem cell transplant. These receptors were collected from a male patient aged 45-60 years who had an allogeneic stem cell transplant from a related donor, so the T cells may come from the graft donor. Some clones in this sample may be carry-over from other donors' samples. Each CDR3 is given with its conserved first and last residue. A D gene is named only where the DNA matches it firmly. The listing skips clone size in some rows; elsewhere it reads once, few, many or a size class.

D	V	size	J	CDR3	DNA
TRBD1	TRBV4-1	-	TRBJ1-2	CASSLTGYGYTF	TGCGCCAGCAGCCTGACAGGGTATGGCTACACCTTC
-	TRBV14	-	TRBJ2-2	CASSLLGVNTGELFF	TGTGCCAGCAGCCTCTTGGGGGTGAACACCGGGGAGCTGTTTTTT
-	TRBV30	-	TRBJ2-4	CAWGGRILAKNIQYF	TGTGCCTGGGGGGGTAGAATCCTAGCCAAAAACATTCAGTACTTC
-	TRBV6-6	-	TRBJ2-6	CASSSGSNNVLTF	TGTGCCAGCAGCTCCGGGAGCAACAACGTCCTGACTTTC
TRBD2	TRBV28	-	TRBJ2-5	CASSSGLAGGTQYF	TGTGCCAGCAGTTCGGGACTAGCGGGGGGTACTCAGTACTTC
-	TRBV5-8	once	TRBJ1-2	CASSNRAFGYTF	TGTGCCAGCAGTAACAGGGCTTTCGGCTACACCTTC
-	TRBV5-4	-	TRBJ1-5	CASSLGNQPQHF	TGTGCCAGCAGCTTAGGAAATCAGCCCCAGCATTTT
TRBD1	TRBV30	-	TRBJ1-2	CAWFRRDSNYGYTF	TGCGCCTGGTTCCGACGGGACAGCAACTATGGCTACACCTTC
-	TRBV7-2	-	TRBJ2-5	CASSLADEARETQYF	TGTGCCAGCAGCTTAGCGGATGAAGCCCGGGAGACCCAGTACTTC
-	TRBV30	few	TRBJ1-2	CAWKVGGYTF	TGTGCCTGGAAAGTCGGTGGCTACACCTTC
TRBD1	TRBV9	-	TRBJ1-2	CASSVSGQGIDGYTF	TGTGCCAGCAGCGTATCGGGACAGGGGATAGATGGCTACACCTTC
-	TRBV5-6	-	TRBJ2-5	CASRNGHGQETQYF	TGTGCCAGCAGGAATGGACACGGACAAGAGACCCAGTACTTC
TRBD1	TRBV25-1	once	TRBJ1-2	CASSEPGQGFYGYTF	TGTGCCAGCAGTGAACCGGGACAGGGCTTCTATGGCTACACCTTC
TRBD2	TRBV28	-	TRBJ2-7	CASSPRGGVGEQYF	TGTGCCAGCAGTCCCCGGGGAGGGGTGGGCGAGCAGTACTTC
-	TRBV9	-	TRBJ1-1	CASSVDTNTEAFF	TGTGCCAGCAGCGTAGATACGAACACTGAAGCTTTCTTT
-	TRBV6-6	-	TRBJ1-2	CASSYPTFGAGYGYTF	-
-	TRBV30	-	TRBJ2-5	CAWSTLRAQTQYF	TGTGCCTGGAGTACCCTCCGGGCCCAGACCCAGTACTTC
-	TRBV7-8	once	TRBJ2-5	CASSFPRGGQETQYF	TGTGCCAGCAGCTTCCCCCGGGGTGGGCAAGAGACCCAGTACTTC
-	TRBV2	-	TRBJ1-5	CASSPHPGDSNQPQHF	TGTGCCAGCAGTCCTCACCCTGGGGATAGCAATCAGCCCCAGCATTTT
-	TRBV28	once	TRBJ2-1	CASRVLGEQFF	TGTGCCAGCAGGGTCCTCGGGGAGCAGTTCTTC
-	TRBV6-1	-	TRBJ2-2	CASSEVRVAGELFF	TGTGCCAGCAGTGAAGTCAGGGTTGCCGGGGAGCTGTTTTTT
-	TRBV29-1	-	TRBJ2-7	CSVVSRENEQHF	TGCAGCGTTGTGTCCCGCGAAAACGAGCAGCACTTC
-	TRBV11-2	-	TRBJ1-1	CASRRGLNTEAFF	TGTGCCAGCAGACGCGGGCTGAACACTGAAGCTTTCTTT
-	TRBV6-5	-	TRBJ1-2	CASSLDDYGYTF	TGTGCCAGCAGTCTGGACGACTATGGCTACACCTTC
-	TRBV6-5	-	TRBJ2-7	CASSFSENYEQYF	TGTGCCAGCAGTTTCTCGGAAAACTACGAGCAGTACTTC
-	TRBV27	-	TRBJ1-6	CASSPLAPPHSPLHF	TGTGCCAGCAGCCCCCTCGCCCCACCTCATTCACCCCTCCACTTT
-	TRBV11-2	-	TRBJ1-5	CASSLGGGIGNQPQHF	TGTGCCAGCAGCTTAGGTGGGGGGATAGGCAATCAGCCCCAGCATTTT
TRBD1	TRBV29-1	-	TRBJ1-4	CSVGGLTGDNEKLFF	TGCAGCGTTGGGGGGTTGACAGGGGATAATGAAAAACTGTTTTTT